This T cell receptor (beta chain) was obtained from a study of blood T cells in healthy people across ages. Study-wide points: Possibly, changes in expanded clonotypes were confounded because donor CMV status was unknown.

Germline CDR1 SGHKS, CDR2 YYEKEE (reference sequence). The CDR3 sequence is 15 residues long. PCR was performed a second time for about 6 to 12 cycles using a sample-barcoded 5' primer and a J-beta primer mix. TCRdb ran MiXCR on the 5' RACE reads and lists one entry per CDR3 protein. The data contain hundreds of thousands of distinct CDR3 sequences, about a fifth of them singletons. The table lists this clonotype with a few counts. Antigen unknown. This clonotype was sampled from a man in his 70s in good health. The V gene is TRBV5-5, the J gene TRBJ2-7, with D perhaps matching TRBD1 (7 bases). The J call is in doubt because the DNA end fits TRBJ2-1 better. The specimen sequenced was blood. The DNA for the CDR3 is TGTGCCAGCAGGCCGCGGGACAGAGATATGGATGAGCAGTTCTTC. Amino acids: CASRPRDRDMDEQFF.